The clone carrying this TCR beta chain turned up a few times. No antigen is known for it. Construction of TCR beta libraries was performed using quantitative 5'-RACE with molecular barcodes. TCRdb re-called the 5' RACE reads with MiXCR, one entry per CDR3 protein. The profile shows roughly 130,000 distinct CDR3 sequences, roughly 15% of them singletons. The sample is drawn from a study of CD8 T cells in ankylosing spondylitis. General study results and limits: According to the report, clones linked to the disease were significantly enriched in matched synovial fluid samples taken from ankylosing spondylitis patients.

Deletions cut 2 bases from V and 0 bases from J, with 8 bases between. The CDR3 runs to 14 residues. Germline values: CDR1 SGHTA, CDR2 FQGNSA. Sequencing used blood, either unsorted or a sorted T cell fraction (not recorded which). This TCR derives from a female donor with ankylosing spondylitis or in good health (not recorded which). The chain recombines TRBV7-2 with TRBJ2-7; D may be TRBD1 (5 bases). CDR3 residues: CASSLWGDSYEQYF. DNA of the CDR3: TGTGCCAGCAGCTTATGGGGCGACTCCTACGAGCAGTACTTC.